The 8 T cell receptor beta chains listed next were all sequenced from one sample in a study of OX40 agonist ivuxolimab in advanced cancers. The method was immunoSEQ multiplex PCR; TCRdb's version includes in-frame clones alone and lacks a portion of them. The sample carries around 60,000 clones, around 80% recorded once. Sequencing used CD4+ or CD8+ T cells sorted from blood, obtained in a trial of the OX40 agonist ivuxolimab. The source of these receptors is an adult with an advanced solid tumor such as melanoma, head and neck, liver or kidney cancer.

This sequence joins TRBV6-6 and TRBJ2-1, with 7 bases identical to TRBD1. CDR3 length equals 15 residues. V dropped 0 bases and J dropped 3; count of bases not matched to a gene: 2. Germline V gene lookup returns CDR1 MNHNY and CDR2 SVGAGI (reference sequence). DNA for the CDR3: TGTGCCAGCAGTTACTCAGGGGGCGACTACAATGAGCAGTTCTTC. Translation gives CASSYSGGDYNEQFF.

The chain combines TRBV29-1 with TRBJ2-7; 10 bases are shared with TRBD2. The CDR3 is 13 residues long. J lost 3 bases, V lost 5 bases, and 4 bases had no gene match. Germline CDR1 reads SQVTM; CDR2 reads ANQGSEA. CDR3 residues: CSVSLAGDYEQYV. The CDR3 DNA follows: TGCAGCGTTTCCCTAGCGGGAGACTACGAGCAGTACGTC.

The chain carries TRBV5-1 and TRBJ2-1; D remains ambiguous. Between the trimmed V and J ends, which lost 1 base and 9 bases, there was a span of 11 bases. The CDR3 is 13 residues long. Germline values: CDR1 SGHRS, CDR2 YFSETQ. The CDR3 DNA sequence: TGCGCCAGCAGCTTGCCCCCCGGACGTGAGCAGTTCTTC. Translated: CASSLPPGREQFF.

The V call is TRBV6-5, the J call TRBJ1-5, with 9 bases fitting TRBD1. The CDR3 spans 13 residues. Losses at the gene ends were 6 bases for V and 6 bases for J; bases not matched to a gene: 3. From germline, CDR1 is MNHEY and CDR2 SVGAGI. The DNA of the CDR3 is TGTGCCAGCAGACAGGGGGCAGGTCAGCCCCAGCATTTT. Its protein product is CASRQGAGQPQHF.

This rearrangement joins TRBV6-5 to TRBJ2-3; no reliable D call. The germline V gene encodes CDR1 MNHEY and CDR2 SVGAGI. V lost 7 bases and J 3 bases, leaving 11 bases between the germline ends. This CDR3 spans 13 amino acids. The CDR3 bases are TGTGCCAGCAACCCTAGGAGAACAGATACGCAGTATTTT. Amino acids: CASNPRRTDTQYF.

This rearrangement joins TRBV7-8 to TRBJ2-5; the match to TRBD1 covers 9 bases. Germline V gives CDR1 SGHVS, CDR2 FQNEAQ. V was clipped by 5 bases and J by 2 bases; unmatched bases: 6. This CDR3 contains 15 residues. CDR3 sequence (DNA): TGTGCCAGCAGCACCGGGACAGGGACTCAAGAGACCCAGTACTTC. Translated: CASSTGTGTQETQYF.

V is TRBV7-3 and J is TRBJ2-3, with D perhaps matching TRBD2 (6 bases). Germline V lookup: CDR1 SGHTA, CDR2 FQGTGA. Trimming took off 2 bases at V and 4 bases at J, with 10 bases between the two ends. The CDR3 contains 14 residues. CDR3 DNA sequence: TGTGCCAGCAGCTTAGAAGGCGGGGCAGATACGCAGTATTTT. It translates to CASSLEGGADTQYF. The full variable domain, its missing parts supplied by reference TRBV7-3 and TRBJ2-3, is GAGVSQTPSNKVTEKGKYVELRCDPISGHTALYWYRQSLGQGPEFLIYFQGTGAADDSGLPNDRFFAVRPEGSVSTLKIQRTERGDSAVYLCASSLEGGADTQYFGPGTRLTVL.

This clone has a single count. The chain combines TRBV5-1 with TRBJ2-2; D is ambiguous. The CDR3 has 15 residues. With 2 bases removed from V and 4 bases from J, the gap between germline ends came to 12 bases. Germline values: CDR1 SGHRS, CDR2 YFSETQ. In nucleotides, the CDR3 is TGCGCCAGCAGCTTCGTCGAGGCAGGCACCGGGGAGCTGTTTTTT. Translating it yields CASSFVEAGTGELFF.